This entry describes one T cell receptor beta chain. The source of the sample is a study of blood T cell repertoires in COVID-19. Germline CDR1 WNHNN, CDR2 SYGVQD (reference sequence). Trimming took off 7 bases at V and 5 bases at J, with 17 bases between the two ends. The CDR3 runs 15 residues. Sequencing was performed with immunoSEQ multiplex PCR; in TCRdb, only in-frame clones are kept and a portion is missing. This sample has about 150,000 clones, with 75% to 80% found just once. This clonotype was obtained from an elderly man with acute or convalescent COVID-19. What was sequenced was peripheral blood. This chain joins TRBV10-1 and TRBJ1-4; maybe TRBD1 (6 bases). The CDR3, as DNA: TGCGCCAGCACTCAAGGACTGGACAGAAATGAAAAACTGTTTTTT. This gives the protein CASTQGLDRNEKLFF.